This T cell receptor beta chain emerged from a study of tumor-infiltrating lymphocytes in glioblastoma multiforme. Study-level results: Only one glioblastoma patient had TCR and mutation analysis. T cells were not sorted into functional subsets.

TCRB libraries came from RNA via three nested multiplex PCR rounds. TCRB cDNA was made from approximately 0.5 ug total RNA. Unique molecular identifiers were not described for the libraries. TCRdb reprocessed the multiplex PCR reads via MiXCR and lists one record per CDR3 protein. The table records 7,000 to 9,500 distinct CDR3 sequences, about 70% of them present only once. With regard to this clonotype: Its target is unknown.

Germline values: CDR1 LGHNT, CDR2 FRNRAP. The CDR3 covers 14 residues. Germline trimming cut 7 bases from V and 9 bases from J; bases unmatched to any gene: 13. This sequence originates from a male donor with glioblastoma. The sequenced sample was brain tumor tissue. The chain couples TRBV12-5 to TRBJ2-7, with 9 bases matching TRBD1. CDR3 in amino acids: CASASDRGGYRQYF. In DNA form, the CDR3 reads TGTGCTAGTGCCTCGGACAGGGGTGGGTACAGGCAGTACTTC.